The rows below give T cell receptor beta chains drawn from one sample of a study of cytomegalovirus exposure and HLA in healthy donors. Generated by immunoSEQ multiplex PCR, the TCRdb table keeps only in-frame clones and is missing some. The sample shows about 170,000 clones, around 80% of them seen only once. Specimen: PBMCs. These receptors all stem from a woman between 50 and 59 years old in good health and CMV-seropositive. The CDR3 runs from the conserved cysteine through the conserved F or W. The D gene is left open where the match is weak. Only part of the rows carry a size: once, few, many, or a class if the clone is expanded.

cdr3_nt: TGTGCCATCAGTGAGTCTACAGGGAGGAACACCGGGGAGCTGTTTTTT
cdr3_aa: CAISESTGRNTGELFF
j_call: TRBJ2-2
v_call: TRBV10-3
clone_size: NA
d_call: NA

cdr3_nt: TGTGCCAGCAGCTTCGGTCCGGGGGAGACCCAGTACTTC
cdr3_aa: CASSFGPGETQYF
j_call: TRBJ2-5
v_call: TRBV7-3
clone_size: NA
d_call: NA

cdr3_nt: TGTGCCAGCAGCTTAGGGGCCCACACTGAAGCTTTCTTT
cdr3_aa: CASSLGAHTEAFF
j_call: TRBJ1-1
v_call: TRBV7-2
clone_size: NA
d_call: NA

cdr3_nt: TGTGCCAGCAGCTTAACCAGGGAAGAGACCCAGTACTTC
cdr3_aa: CASSLTREETQYF
j_call: TRBJ2-5
v_call: TRBV7-3
clone_size: NA
d_call: NA

cdr3_nt: TGTGCCAGCAGTTTCGGACAGGGCGGGGCCGGGGAGCTGTTTTTT
cdr3_aa: CASSFGQGGAGELFF
j_call: TRBJ2-2
v_call: TRBV27
clone_size: few
d_call: TRBD1

cdr3_nt: TGTGCCAGCAGCTTGACGGGGTACGAGCAGTACTTC
cdr3_aa: CASSLTGYEQYF
j_call: TRBJ2-7
v_call: TRBV7-9
clone_size: NA
d_call: NA

cdr3_nt: TGCGCCAGCAGCTTTCAGGGGACCAACCACTACGAGCAGTACTTC
cdr3_aa: CASSFQGTNHYEQYF
j_call: TRBJ2-7
v_call: TRBV5-1
clone_size: NA
d_call: NA

cdr3_nt: TGTGCCAGTAGTCAAGGGGGCCTTGGGACTGAAGCTTTCTTT
cdr3_aa: CASSQGGLGTEAFF
j_call: TRBJ1-1
v_call: TRBV19
clone_size: NA
d_call: TRBD1

cdr3_nt: TGTGCCAGCAGTGTTAACAGCTACACCGGGGAGCTGTTTTTT
cdr3_aa: CASSVNSYTGELFF
j_call: TRBJ2-2
v_call: TRBV6-4
clone_size: NA
d_call: NA

cdr3_nt: TGTGCCACTAGAGTTGTAGCGGGGGGGCTGAATGAGCAGTTCTTC
cdr3_aa: CATRVVAGGLNEQFF
j_call: TRBJ2-1
v_call: TRBV19
clone_size: NA
d_call: TRBD2

cdr3_nt: TGTTCCAGCAGCTTAGTGGGCAGCTCGAATACTGAAGCTTTCTTT
cdr3_aa: CSSSLVGSSNTEAFF
j_call: TRBJ1-1
v_call: TRBV7-9
clone_size: NA
d_call: NA

cdr3_nt: TGTGCCGCGGGCGGTAGGGAGCAGTATTTT
cdr3_aa: CAAGGREQYF
j_call: TRBJ2-3
v_call: TRBV9
clone_size: NA
d_call: NA

cdr3_nt: TGTGCCAGTAGTATACAGACAGGCAATCAGCCCCAGCATTTT
cdr3_aa: CASSIQTGNQPQHF
j_call: TRBJ1-5
v_call: TRBV19
clone_size: NA
d_call: NA

cdr3_nt: TGTGCCAGCAGTTTATTTGCCCAACCTAATGGCTACACCTTC
cdr3_aa: CASSLFAQPNGYTF
j_call: TRBJ1-2
v_call: TRBV27
clone_size: once
d_call: NA

cdr3_nt: TGTGCCAGCAGCTTACAGGGGCTCTCCTACGAGCAGTACTTC
cdr3_aa: CASSLQGLSYEQYF
j_call: TRBJ2-7
v_call: TRBV7-6
clone_size: NA
d_call: NA

cdr3_nt: TGCAGCGTTGAAGATCCCAGGGGGCTGGGCTATGGCTACACCTTC
cdr3_aa: CSVEDPRGLGYGYTF
j_call: TRBJ1-2
v_call: TRBV29-1
clone_size: NA
d_call: TRBD1

cdr3_nt: TGTGCCAGCAGCTTGCATAGGAGGGGCGGGGGGTTCCAAGAGACCCAGTACTTC
cdr3_aa: CASSLHRRGGGFQETQYF
j_call: TRBJ2-5
v_call: TRBV7-9
clone_size: NA
d_call: TRBD2

cdr3_nt: TGTGCCAGCAGCGGAGGCGGGGGCCGGAGGTACAATGAGCAGTTCTTC
cdr3_aa: CASSGGGGRRYNEQFF
j_call: TRBJ2-1
v_call: TRBV7-2
clone_size: NA
d_call: NA

cdr3_nt: TGTGCCAGCAGCTTGCGAACGGACACTGAAGCTTTCTTT
cdr3_aa: CASSLRTDTEAFF
j_call: TRBJ1-1
v_call: TRBV11-2
clone_size: NA
d_call: NA

cdr3_nt: TGCGCCAGCGGCTTGGGTCTAGGGGTACGGACAGATACGCAGTATTTT
cdr3_aa: CASGLGLGVRTDTQYF
j_call: TRBJ2-3
v_call: TRBV5-1
clone_size: NA
d_call: NA

cdr3_nt: TGTGCCAGTAGTATAGGTGGAAACTATGGCTATGGCTACACCTTC
cdr3_aa: CASSIGGNYGYGYTF
j_call: TRBJ1-2
v_call: TRBV19
clone_size: NA
d_call: NA

cdr3_nt: TGTGCCAGCAGCGCTAGCGGGGACGAGCAGTTCTTC
cdr3_aa: CASSASGDEQFF
j_call: TRBJ2-1
v_call: TRBV9
clone_size: NA
d_call: TRBD2

cdr3_nt: TGCGCCAGCAGCCTAGGGGGCGCGGATGGCTACACCTTC
cdr3_aa: CASSLGGADGYTF
j_call: TRBJ1-2
v_call: TRBV4-3
clone_size: NA
d_call: TRBD1

cdr3_nt: TGTGCCAGCAGCTTACAGGGGGCTGGCACTGAAGCTTTCTTT
cdr3_aa: CASSLQGAGTEAFF
j_call: TRBJ1-1
v_call: TRBV7-9
clone_size: NA
d_call: TRBD1